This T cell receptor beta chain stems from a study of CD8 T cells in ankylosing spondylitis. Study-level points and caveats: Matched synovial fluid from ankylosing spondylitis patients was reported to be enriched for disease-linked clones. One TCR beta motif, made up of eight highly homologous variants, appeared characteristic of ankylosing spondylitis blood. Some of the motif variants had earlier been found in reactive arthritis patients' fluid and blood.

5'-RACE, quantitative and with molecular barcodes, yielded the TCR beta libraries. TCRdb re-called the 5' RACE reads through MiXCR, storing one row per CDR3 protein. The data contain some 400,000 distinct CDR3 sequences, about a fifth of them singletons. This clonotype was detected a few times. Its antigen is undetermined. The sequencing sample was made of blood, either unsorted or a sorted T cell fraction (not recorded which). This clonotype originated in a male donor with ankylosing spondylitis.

The CDR3 DNA reads as TGTGCCAGTAGTTTGCGGCCACAACCTAGCACAGATACGCAGTATTTT. Amino acids: CASSLRPQPSTDTQYF. This sequence joins TRBV19 and TRBJ2-3; D is unclear. The CDR3 has 16 amino acids. Between the trimmed V and J ends, which lost 5 bases and 0 bases, there was a span of 15 bases. Germline V CDR1 and CDR2: LNHDA, SQIVND (reference sequence).